The 14 T cell receptor beta chains listed next were all sequenced from one sample in a study of blood T cell repertoires in COVID-19. Only in-frame clones appear in the TCRdb table, and some are missing; sequencing was by immunoSEQ multiplex PCR. This sample has fewer than 250,000 clones, with 80% to 95% found just once. The sample was peripheral blood. The origin of the receptors is a man in his fifties or sixties with COVID-19, enrolled during active disease.

The chain uses TRBV4-3 and TRBJ2-1; TRBD2 aligns across 8 bases. J gave up 2 bases and V 0 bases, and 6 bases lay outside the gene matches. CDR1 and CDR2 from the germline V gene are LGHNA and YSLEER. The CDR3 covers 17 residues. The CDR3 DNA sequence: TGCGCCAGCAGCCAAGATAACCGGGAGGGCCCCTACAATGAGCAGTTCTTC. Its translation: CASSQDNREGPYNEQFF.

This sequence joins TRBV7-9 and TRBJ2-7; the D gene is possibly TRBD2 (6 bases). Looked up from germline, CDR1 is SEHNR and CDR2 is FQNEAQ (reference sequence). V lost 8 bases and J 6 bases, leaving 11 bases between the germline ends. This CDR3 region has 11 residues. The CDR3 spells CASSGEREQYF. CDR3 DNA: TGTGCCAGCTCGGGGGAACGCGAGCAGTACTTC. Together with reference TRBV7-9 and TRBJ2-7, the CDR3 gives the full variable domain: DTGVSQNPRHKITKRGQNVTFRCDPISEHNRLYWYRQTLGQGPEFLTYFQNEAQLEKSRLLSDRFSAERPKGSFSTLEIQRTEQGDSAMYLCASSGEREQYFGPGTRLTVT.

The gene calls are TRBV6-2 or TRBV6-3 and TRBJ2-7; 10 bases map to TRBD2. Unmatched junction bases numbered 8, after V lost 5 bases and J lost 4 bases. Germline CDR1 reads MNHEY; CDR2 reads SVGEGT. The CDR3 has 15 residues. For the CDR3, the DNA is TGTGCCAGCAGTGAGGGGCTAGCGGGAGTGTACGAGCAGTACTTC. It codes for CASSEGLAGVYEQYF.

The chain recombines TRBV2 with TRBJ1-6; TRBD1 aligns across 9 bases. The V gene's germline CDR1 is SNHLY and CDR2 FYNNEI. The length of the CDR3 is 16 residues. Trimming cost V 6 bases and J 4 bases; bases outside gene matches: 7. The CDR3, as DNA: TGTGCCAGCAGCTCGGGACAGGGATTTTATAATTCACCCCTCCACTTT. It codes for CASSSGQGFYNSPLHF.

The chain recombines TRBV5-1 with TRBJ1-2, with 8 nucleotides matching TRBD1. Germline CDR1 reads SGHRS; CDR2 reads YFSETQ. The CDR3 has 14 residues. Germline trimming cut 4 bases from V and 4 bases from J; bases unmatched to any gene: 6. The CDR3 nucleotides are TGCGCCAGCAGCCCGGGACAGGAGATCTATGGCTACACCTTC. The encoded protein is CASSPGQEIYGYTF. Full variable domain (missing parts from reference TRBV5-1 and TRBJ1-2): KAGVTQTPRYLIKTRGQQVTLSCSPISGHRSVSWYQQTPGQGLQFLFEYFSETQRNKGNFPGRFSGRQFSNSRSEMNVSTLELGDSALYLCASSPGQEIYGYTFGSGTRLTVV.

The genes are TRBV15 and TRBJ2-2; no reliable D call. There are 17 residues in the CDR3. Germline lookup yields CDR1 LNHNV and CDR2 YYDKDF (reference sequence). Trimming removed 0 bases at V and 1 base at J, with 12 bases between. The CDR3 reads CATSRDPFAGNTGELFF. In DNA form, the CDR3 reads TGTGCCACCAGCAGAGATCCTTTTGCAGGGAACACCGGGGAGCTGTTTTTT.

This chain uses TRBV3-1 (or the pseudogene TRBV3-2) with TRBJ1-4; the D is unclear. The germline V and J ends were trimmed by 0 bases and 5 bases, with 10 bases remaining between them. CDR3 length: 15 residues. Germline lookup yields CDR1 LGHDT and CDR2 YNNKEL (reference sequence). CDR3 DNA: TGTGCCAGCAGCCAAGAGCCCAGGATCAATGAAAAACTGTTTTTT. This codes for CASSQEPRINEKLFF.

The chain has TRBV28 and TRBJ1-4; D remains unclear. The V and J ends lost 4 bases and 0 bases respectively, with 9 bases between them. The CDR3 totals 15 residues. The V gene's germline CDR1 is MDHEN and CDR2 SYDVKM. The CDR3 DNA reads as TGTGCCAGCAGTTCCGGGAGCCCAACTAATGAAAAACTGTTTTTT. Translated, it gives CASSSGSPTNEKLFF.

The rearrangement links TRBV11-2 to TRBJ1-2; D is possibly TRBD1 (6 bases). V gave up 5 bases and J gave up 3 bases, with 13 bases separating them. This CDR3 is built from 14 residues. Per the germline V gene, CDR1 is SGHAT and CDR2 is FQNNGV. The CDR3: CASSRNRVDYGYTF. The DNA of the CDR3 is TGTGCCAGCAGCCGGAACAGGGTAGACTATGGCTACACCTTC. Full variable domain (outside the CDR3, taken from reference TRBV11-2 and TRBJ1-2): EAGVAQSPRYKIIEKRQSVAFWCNPISGHATLYWYQQILGQGPKLLIQFQNNGVVDDSQLPKDRFSAERLKGVDSTLKIQPAKLEDSAVYLCASSRNRVDYGYTFGSGTRLTVV.

The chain uses TRBV19 and TRBJ2-7; TRBD1 matches 7 bases. Germline-derived CDR1 and CDR2 are LNHDA and SQIVND (reference sequence). This CDR3 is built from 15 residues. Trimming cost V 6 bases and J 2 bases; bases outside gene matches: 10. The CDR3 DNA is TGTGCCAGTAGCGAAGGGGGCGGAATCCCCTACGAGCAGTACTTC. This gives the protein CASSEGGGIPYEQYF. The whole variable domain, filled in from reference TRBV19 and TRBJ2-7, reads DGGITQSPKYLFRKEGQNVTLSCEQNLNHDAMYWYRQDPGQGLRLIYYSQIVNDFQKGDIAEGYSVSREKKESFPLTVTSAQKNPTAFYLCASSEGGGIPYEQYFGPGTRLTVT.

The V gene is TRBV15, the J gene TRBJ2-1; maybe TRBD1 (6 bases). This CDR3 is built from 14 residues. The V gene lost 5 bases and the J gene lost 3 bases, with 11 bases spanning the gap. Germline V gene lookup returns CDR1 LNHNV and CDR2 YYDKDF (reference sequence). CDR3 sequence reads: CATSRDIVYNEQFF. CDR3 DNA: TGTGCCACCAGCCGGGACATCGTCTACAATGAGCAGTTCTTC. Based on the CDR3 plus reference TRBV15 and TRBJ2-1, the full variable domain is DAMVIQNPRYQVTQFGKPVTLSCSQTLNHNVMYWYQQKSSQAPKLLFHYYDKDFNNEADTPDNFQSRRPNTSFCFLDIRSPGLGDTAMYLCATSRDIVYNEQFFGPGTRLTVL.

The rearrangement uses TRBV19 and TRBJ2-3; D ambiguous. This CDR3 has 13 amino acids. With 6 bases removed from V and 0 bases from J, the gap between germline ends came to 7 bases. CDR1 and CDR2 from the germline V gene are LNHDA and SQIVND (reference sequence). CDR3 residues: CASSLTSTDTQYF. Written as DNA, the CDR3 is TGTGCCAGTAGCCTCACTAGCACAGATACGCAGTATTTT.

This chain connects TRBV30 to TRBJ1-2; D ambiguous. Germline CDR1 is GTSNPN and CDR2 is SVGIG (reference sequence). Trimming left V 1 base short and J 3 bases short, with 12 bases between. This CDR3 has 14 residues. The CDR3 loop is CAWSGAGSYYGYTF. CDR3 coding DNA: TGTGCCTGGAGTGGGGCAGGCTCGTACTATGGCTACACCTTC.

The V and J genes are TRBV9 and TRBJ1-5; weak D call: TRBD1 (6 bases). Germline assignment: CDR1 SGDLS and CDR2 YYNGEE. Trimming pared 0 bases from V and 5 bases from J, leaving 18 bases between. The CDR3 sequence is 17 residues long. CDR3 loop: CASSVGEGRGSHQPQHF. Written as DNA, the CDR3 is TGTGCCAGCAGCGTAGGGGAGGGGAGGGGGAGCCATCAGCCCCAGCATTTT.